This T cell receptor (beta chain) appears in the sequencing data of a study of blood T cell repertoires in COVID-19. Study-level background: The United States, Italy and Spain were the sources of the acute and convalescent COVID-19 samples. T cells, B-cell-depleted T cells, or PBMCs provided the cDNA or gDNA that served as material.

The authors' processing: Amplified reference gene primers provided the basis for estimating nucleated cell counts. Assay: immunoSEQ multiplex PCR; the TCRdb copy retains only in-frame clones and omits some. V, J and clone size are taken as reported in that table, and D and trimming were inferred from the DNA itself. The sample yields some 50,000 clones, about 90% seen once. In its sample, this clone was seen once. V shed 5 bases and J 7 bases; nucleotides not matched to a gene: 9. CDR1 MNHEY and CDR2 SMNVEV come from the germline V gene (reference sequence). The CDR3 is made up of 14 amino acids. Sequencing used peripheral blood. The chain carries TRBV27 and TRBJ1-2; 8 bases fit TRBD1. This clonotype was obtained from a human donor in a cohort sampled during active COVID-19. For the CDR3, the DNA is TGTGCCAGCAGTAAAAACAGGGGGGACTCTGGCTACACCTTC. Translating it yields CASSKNRGDSGYTF.